These T cell receptor beta chains were read from a single sample in a study of T cell repertoires in cytomegalovirus infection. TCRdb re-called the reads through MiXCR, storing one row per CDR3 protein. The data contain 650,000 to 900,000 distinct CDR3 sequences, around 29% of them singletons. Antigens of these TCRs are unknown. Sample: cultured CD8+ T cells from PBMCs, taken from culture after CMV antigen stimulation. The receptors shown here come from a human donor in good health (CMV status not recorded). Some clones in this sample may be carry-over from other donors' samples. Both conserved end residues are part of each CDR3. Fields, in order: CDR3 length, D gene, clone size, J gene, V gene, CDR3 protein, CDR3 DNA. A D gene is named only where the DNA matches it firmly. Where a row states a size, it is once, few, many or the class of an expanded clone; other rows omit it.

length: 15
D: NA
size: NA
J: TRBJ1-5
V: TRBV4-3
CDR3: CASSQGAESNQPQHF
DNA: TGCGCCAGCAGCCAGGGGGCAGAGTCTAATCAGCCCCAGCATTTT

length: 15
D: TRBD2
size: NA
J: TRBJ2-3
V: TRBV6-2/TRBV6-3
CDR3: CASSYVLAGGDTQYF
DNA: TGTGCCAGCAGTTACGTACTAGCGGGGGGGGATACGCAGTATTTT

length: 16
D: NA
size: NA
J: TRBJ2-1
V: TRBV4-1
CDR3: CASSQAVGNSYNEQFF
DNA: TGCGCCAGCAGCCAAGCCGTGGGAAACTCCTACAATGAGCAGTTCTTC

length: 14
D: NA
size: few
J: TRBJ2-1
V: TRBV6-2/TRBV6-3
CDR3: CASSYSWSYNEQFF
DNA: TGTGCCAGCAGTTACTCGTGGTCCTACAATGAGCAGTTCTTC

length: 14
D: NA
size: NA
J: TRBJ2-7
V: TRBV4-1
CDR3: CASSQVQGGDEQYF
DNA: TGCGCCAGCAGCCAAGTGCAGGGTGGTGACGAGCAGTACTTC

length: 13
D: NA
size: NA
J: TRBJ1-5
V: TRBV4-1
CDR3: CASAAGVNQPQHF
DNA: TGCGCCAGTGCTGCTGGGGTCAATCAGCCCCAGCATTTT

length: 16
D: TRBD1
size: NA
J: TRBJ2-3
V: TRBV7-6
CDR3: CASSFRQGPSTDTQYF
DNA: TGTGCCAGCAGCTTCCGACAGGGACCTAGCACAGATACGCAGTATTTT

length: 14
D: NA
size: many
J: TRBJ2-7
V: TRBV12-5
CDR3: CASGPGVGFYEQYF
DNA: TGTGCTAGTGGTCCAGGGGTGGGATTCTACGAGCAGTACTTC

length: 18
D: NA
size: NA
J: TRBJ2-7
V: TRBV7-9
CDR3: CASSPLGERPSLSDEQYF
DNA: TGTGCCAGCAGCCCTCTAGGTGAGAGGCCGTCGTTGAGCGACGAGCAGTACTTC

length: 12
D: TRBD2
size: many
J: TRBJ2-7
V: TRBV7-2
CDR3: CASSSSGVEQYF
DNA: TGTGCCAGCAGCTCCAGCGGGGTTGAGCAGTACTTC

length: 16
D: TRBD1
size: few
J: TRBJ2-1
V: TRBV24-1
CDR3: CATSDLNRGLENEQFF
DNA: TGTGCCACCAGTGATTTAAACAGGGGGCTGGAGAATGAGCAGTTCTTC

length: 14
D: NA
size: many
J: TRBJ1-1
V: TRBV7-9
CDR3: CASSLGRANTEAFF
DNA: TGTGCCAGCAGCTTAGGAAGGGCTAACACTGAAGCTTTCTTT

length: 15
D: NA
size: many
J: TRBJ2-3
V: TRBV7-4
CDR3: CASGTQGGGTDTQYF
DNA: TGTGCCAGCGGGACACAGGGGGGGGGCACAGATACGCAGTATTTT

length: 11
D: NA
size: few
J: TRBJ2-1
V: TRBV27
CDR3: CASSYGTLQFF
DNA: TGTGCCAGCAGTTACGGGACACTGCAGTTCTTC

length: 18
D: TRBD1
size: few
J: TRBJ2-6
V: TRBV7-6
CDR3: CASSEGQGSDSGANVLTF
DNA: TGTGCCAGCAGCGAGGGACAGGGTTCCGACTCTGGGGCCAACGTCCTGACTTTC

length: 16
D: NA
size: NA
J: TRBJ2-1
V: TRBV4-1
CDR3: CASSQDGSSSYNEQFF
DNA: TGTGCCAGCAGCCAAGATGGGTCTAGCTCCTACAATGAGCAGTTCTTC

length: 14
D: NA
size: NA
J: TRBJ2-2
V: TRBV7-3
CDR3: CASAWEYGTGELFF
DNA: TGTGCCTCCGCCTGGGAGTATGGCACCGGGGAGCTGTTTTTT

length: 15
D: TRBD1
size: NA
J: TRBJ1-5
V: TRBV19
CDR3: CASSRLRDRNQPQHF
DNA: TGTGCCAGTAGCCGACTCCGGGACAGGAATCAGCCCCAGCATTTT

length: 14
D: NA
size: few
J: TRBJ2-5
V: TRBV9
CDR3: CASSVGASSETQYF
DNA: TGTGCCAGCAGCGTAGGGGCTAGCAGCGAGACCCAGTACTTC